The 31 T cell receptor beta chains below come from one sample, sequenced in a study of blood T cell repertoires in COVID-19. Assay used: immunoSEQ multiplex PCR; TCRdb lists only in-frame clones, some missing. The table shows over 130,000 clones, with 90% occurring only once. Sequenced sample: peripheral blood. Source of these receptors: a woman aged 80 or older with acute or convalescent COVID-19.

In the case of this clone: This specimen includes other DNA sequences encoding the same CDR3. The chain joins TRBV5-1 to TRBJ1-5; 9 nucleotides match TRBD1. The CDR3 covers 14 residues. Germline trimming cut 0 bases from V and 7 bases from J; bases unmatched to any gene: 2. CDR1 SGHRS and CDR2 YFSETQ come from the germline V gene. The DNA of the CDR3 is TGCGCCAGCAGCTTGGGACAGGGGGGGCAGCCCCAGCATTTT. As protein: CASSLGQGGQPQHF.

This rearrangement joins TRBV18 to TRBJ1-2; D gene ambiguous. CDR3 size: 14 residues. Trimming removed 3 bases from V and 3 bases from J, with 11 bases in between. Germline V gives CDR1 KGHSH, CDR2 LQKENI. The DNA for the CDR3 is TGTGCCAGCTCACCGGAACAGTCCTACTATGGCTACACCTTC. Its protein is CASSPEQSYYGYTF.

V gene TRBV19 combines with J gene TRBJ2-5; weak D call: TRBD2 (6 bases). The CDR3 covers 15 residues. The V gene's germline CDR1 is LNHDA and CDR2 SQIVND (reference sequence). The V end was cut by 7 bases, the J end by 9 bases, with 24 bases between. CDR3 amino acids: CASTDGLLGGEAQYF. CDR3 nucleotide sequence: TGTGCCAGTACCGATGGACTCCTTGGCGGGGAGGCCCAGTACTTC.

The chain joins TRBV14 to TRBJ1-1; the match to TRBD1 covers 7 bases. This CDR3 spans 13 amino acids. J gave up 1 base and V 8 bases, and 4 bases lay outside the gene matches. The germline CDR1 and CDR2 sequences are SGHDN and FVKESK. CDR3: CASSRDRNTEAFF. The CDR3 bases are TGTGCCAGCTCGAGGGACAGGAACACTGAAGCTTTCTTT.

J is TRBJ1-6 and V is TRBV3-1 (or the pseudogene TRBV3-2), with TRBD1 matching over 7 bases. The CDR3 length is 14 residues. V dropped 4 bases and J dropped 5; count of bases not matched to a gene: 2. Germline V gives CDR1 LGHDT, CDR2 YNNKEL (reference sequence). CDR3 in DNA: TGTGCCAGCAGCCCGACAGGGAATAATTCACCCCTCCACTTT. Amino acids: CASSPTGNNSPLHF.

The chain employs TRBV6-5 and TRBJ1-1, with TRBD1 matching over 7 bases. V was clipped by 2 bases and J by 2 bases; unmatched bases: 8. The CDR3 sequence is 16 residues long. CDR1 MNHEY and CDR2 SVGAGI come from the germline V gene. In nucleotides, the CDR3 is TGTGCCAGCAGTTACGTCACAGGGGTTCGTAACACTGAAGCTTTCTTT. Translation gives CASSYVTGVRNTEAFF.

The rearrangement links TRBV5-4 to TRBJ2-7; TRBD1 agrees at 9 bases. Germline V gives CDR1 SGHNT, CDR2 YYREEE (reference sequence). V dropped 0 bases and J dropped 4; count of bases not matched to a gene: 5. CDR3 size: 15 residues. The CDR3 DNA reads TGTGCCAGCAGCTTGGCGGGACAGGGAGGTTACGAGCAGTACTTC. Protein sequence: CASSLAGQGGYEQYF.

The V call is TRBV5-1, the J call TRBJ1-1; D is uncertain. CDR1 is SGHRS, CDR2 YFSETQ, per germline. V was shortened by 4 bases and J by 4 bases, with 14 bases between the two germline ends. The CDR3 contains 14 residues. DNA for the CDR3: TGCGCCAGCAGCCTTACTCCGGGATTCACTGAAGCTTTCTTT. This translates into CASSLTPGFTEAFF.

The CDR3 loop reads CASSPGQMRTTGELFF. CDR3 sequence (DNA): TGTGCCAGCTCACCTGGACAAATGCGGACGACCGGGGAGCTGTTTTTT. The V call is TRBV18, the J call TRBJ2-2; D is possibly TRBD1 (5 bases). The V and J ends lost 3 bases and 5 bases respectively, with 16 bases between them. From germline, CDR1 is KGHSH and CDR2 LQKENI. This CDR3 contains 16 residues.

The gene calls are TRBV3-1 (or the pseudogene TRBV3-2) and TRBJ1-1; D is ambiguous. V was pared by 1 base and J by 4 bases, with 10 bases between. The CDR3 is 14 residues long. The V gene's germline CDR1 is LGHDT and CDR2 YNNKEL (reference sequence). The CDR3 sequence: CASSQAALGTEAFF. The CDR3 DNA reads TGTGCCAGCAGCCAAGCTGCTCTCGGCACTGAAGCTTTCTTT.

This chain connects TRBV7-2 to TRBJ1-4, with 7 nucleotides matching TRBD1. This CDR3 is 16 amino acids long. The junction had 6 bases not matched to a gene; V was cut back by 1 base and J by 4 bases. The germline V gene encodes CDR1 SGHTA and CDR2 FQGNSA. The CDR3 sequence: CASSLGYGTVNEKLFF. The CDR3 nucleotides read TGTGCCAGCAGCTTAGGGTACGGGACAGTTAATGAAAAACTGTTTTTT.

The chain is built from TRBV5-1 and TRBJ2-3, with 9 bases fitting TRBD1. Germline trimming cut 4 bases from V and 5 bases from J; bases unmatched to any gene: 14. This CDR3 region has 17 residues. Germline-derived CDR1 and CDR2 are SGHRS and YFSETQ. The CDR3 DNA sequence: TGCGCCAGCAGCAACGTTTTCGGGACAGGGACGATAGATACGCAGTATTTT. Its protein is CASSNVFGTGTIDTQYF.

In DNA, the CDR3 is TGTGCCAGCAGTCCGACAGGCTCCATCGGGAATGAGCAGTTCTTC. This sequence encodes CASSPTGSIGNEQFF. The V call is TRBV2, the J call TRBJ2-1, with D possibly being TRBD1 (6 bases). Germline assignment: CDR1 SNHLY and CDR2 FYNNEI. The CDR3 has 15 residues. Trimming stripped 5 bases from V and 7 bases from J, with 18 bases between.

CDR3 DNA: TGCAGCGCCATGGTACAGGGGCAGACTAACTATGGCTACACCTTC. The encoded protein is CSAMVQGQTNYGYTF. The rearrangement uses TRBV29-1 and TRBJ1-2; 7 nucleotides agree with TRBD1. J lost 0 bases, V lost 7 bases, and 11 bases had no gene match. CDR1 SQVTM and CDR2 ANQGSEA come from the germline V gene. The CDR3 consists of 15 residues. Filled out from reference TRBV29-1 and TRBJ1-2, the complete variable domain reads SAVISQKPSRDICQRGTSLTIQCQVDSQVTMMFWYRQQPGQSLTLIATANQGSEATYESGFVIDKFPISRPNLTFSTLTVSNMSPEDSSIYLCSAMVQGQTNYGYTFGSGTRLTVV.

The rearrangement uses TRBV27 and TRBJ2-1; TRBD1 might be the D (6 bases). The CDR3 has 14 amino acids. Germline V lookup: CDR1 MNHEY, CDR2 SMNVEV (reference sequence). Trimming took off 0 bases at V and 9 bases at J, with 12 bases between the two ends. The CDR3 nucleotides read TGTGCCAGCAGTTTATCGACAGGTTGGACTGAGCAGTTCTTC. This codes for CASSLSTGWTEQFF.

The CDR3 region has the DNA TGTGCCAGCAGCGCCGGACAGGGACATAATTCACCCCTCCACTTT. Translating it yields CASSAGQGHNSPLHF. The V call is TRBV5-4, the J call TRBJ1-6, with 8 bases identical to TRBD1. J gave up 5 bases and V 4 bases, and 5 bases lay outside the gene matches. The CDR3 is 15 amino acids. CDR1 is SGHNT and CDR2 is YYREEE in the germline V gene (reference sequence).

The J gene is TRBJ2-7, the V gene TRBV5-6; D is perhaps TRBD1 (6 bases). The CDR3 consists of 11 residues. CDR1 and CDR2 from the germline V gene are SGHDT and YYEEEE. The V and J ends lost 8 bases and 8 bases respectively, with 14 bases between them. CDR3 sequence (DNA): TGTGCCAGTTCGACAGGACACAAGCAGTACTTC. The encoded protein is CASSTGHKQYF. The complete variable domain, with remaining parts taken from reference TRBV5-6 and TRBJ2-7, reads DAGVTQSPTHLIKTRGQQVTLRCSPKSGHDTVSWYQQALGQGPQFIFQYYEEEERQRGNFPDRFSGHQFPNYSSELNVNALLLGDSALYLCASSTGHKQYFGPGTRLTVT.

The CDR3 coding sequence is TGCAGTGCTAGTCCTCGGAGGGAGACCCAGTACTTC. It specifies CSASPRRETQYF. The chain recombines TRBV20-1 with TRBJ2-5; D possibly corresponds to TRBD2 (5 bases). The CDR3 runs to 12 residues. Germline CDR1 is DFQATT and CDR2 is SNEGSKA (reference sequence). V was cut by 3 bases and J by 5 bases, with 10 bases left in between.

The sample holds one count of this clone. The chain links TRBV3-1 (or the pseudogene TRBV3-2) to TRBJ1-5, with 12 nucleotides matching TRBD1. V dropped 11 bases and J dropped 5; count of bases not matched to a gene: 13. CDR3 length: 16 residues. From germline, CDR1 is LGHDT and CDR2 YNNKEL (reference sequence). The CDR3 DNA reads TGTGCCGGCCTAAGCCCCCGGGACAGGGGGCATCAGCCCCAGCATTTT. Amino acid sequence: CAGLSPRDRGHQPQHF.

The CDR3 region is CASSILAGGGGELFF. The CDR3 DNA is TGTGCCAGTAGTATCCTAGCGGGGGGAGGCGGGGAGCTGTTTTTT. The chain joins TRBV19 to TRBJ2-2; 11 nucleotides line up with TRBD2. Per germline, CDR1 LNHDA and CDR2 SQIVND (reference sequence). Trimming took 3 bases from V and 7 from J; bases not matched to a gene: 4. CDR3 length: 15 residues.

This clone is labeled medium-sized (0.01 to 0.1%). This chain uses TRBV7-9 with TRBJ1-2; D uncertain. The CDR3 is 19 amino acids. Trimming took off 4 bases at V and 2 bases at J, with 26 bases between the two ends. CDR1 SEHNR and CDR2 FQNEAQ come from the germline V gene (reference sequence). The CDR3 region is CASSSLTNLYSGANYGYTF. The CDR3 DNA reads TGTGCCAGCAGCTCCCTTACGAACCTCTACAGCGGCGCGAACTATGGCTACACCTTC.

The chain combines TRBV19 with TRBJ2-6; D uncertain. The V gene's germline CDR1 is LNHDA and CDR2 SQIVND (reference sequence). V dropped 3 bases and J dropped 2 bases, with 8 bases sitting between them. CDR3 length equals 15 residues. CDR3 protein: CASSMELAGANVLTF. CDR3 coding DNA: TGTGCCAGTAGTATGGAGTTGGCTGGGGCCAACGTCCTGACTTTC. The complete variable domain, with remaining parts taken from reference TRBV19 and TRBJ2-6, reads DGGITQSPKYLFRKEGQNVTLSCEQNLNHDAMYWYRQDPGQGLRLIYYSQIVNDFQKGDIAEGYSVSREKKESFPLTVTSAQKNPTAFYLCASSMELAGANVLTFGAGSRLTVL.

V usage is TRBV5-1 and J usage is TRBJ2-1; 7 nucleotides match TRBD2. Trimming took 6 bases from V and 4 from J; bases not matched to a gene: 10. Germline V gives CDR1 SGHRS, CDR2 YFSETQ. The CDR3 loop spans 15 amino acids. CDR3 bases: TGCGCCAGCACCCAGGGCCTAGCGGCGTACAATGAGCAGTTCTTC. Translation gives CASTQGLAAYNEQFF. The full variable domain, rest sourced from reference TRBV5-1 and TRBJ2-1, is KAGVTQTPRYLIKTRGQQVTLSCSPISGHRSVSWYQQTPGQGLQFLFEYFSETQRNKGNFPGRFSGRQFSNSRSEMNVSTLELGDSALYLCASTQGLAAYNEQFFGPGTRLTVL.

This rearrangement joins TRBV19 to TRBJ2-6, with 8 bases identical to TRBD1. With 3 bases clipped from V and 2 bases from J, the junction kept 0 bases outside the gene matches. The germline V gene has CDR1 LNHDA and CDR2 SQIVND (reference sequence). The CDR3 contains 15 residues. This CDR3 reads CASSMTGAGANVLTF. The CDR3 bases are TGTGCCAGTAGTATGACAGGGGCTGGGGCCAACGTCCTGACTTTC.

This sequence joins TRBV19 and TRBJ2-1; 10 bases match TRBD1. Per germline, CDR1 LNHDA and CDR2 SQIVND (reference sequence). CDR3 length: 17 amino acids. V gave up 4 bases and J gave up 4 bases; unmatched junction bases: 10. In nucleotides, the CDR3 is TGTGCCAGTAGTACCCCCCTCGGGGGACAGGGGTACAATGAGCAGTTCTTC. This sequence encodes CASSTPLGGQGYNEQFF. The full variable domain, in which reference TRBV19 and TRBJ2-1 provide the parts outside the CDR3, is DGGITQSPKYLFRKEGQNVTLSCEQNLNHDAMYWYRQDPGQGLRLIYYSQIVNDFQKGDIAEGYSVSREKKESFPLTVTSAQKNPTAFYLCASSTPLGGQGYNEQFFGPGTRLTVL.

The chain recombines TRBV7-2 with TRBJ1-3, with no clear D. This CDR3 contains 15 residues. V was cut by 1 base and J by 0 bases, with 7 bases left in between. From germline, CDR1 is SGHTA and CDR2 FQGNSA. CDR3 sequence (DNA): TGTGCCAGCAGCTTAGATCGCGGCTCTGGAAACACCATATATTTT. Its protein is CASSLDRGSGNTIYF.

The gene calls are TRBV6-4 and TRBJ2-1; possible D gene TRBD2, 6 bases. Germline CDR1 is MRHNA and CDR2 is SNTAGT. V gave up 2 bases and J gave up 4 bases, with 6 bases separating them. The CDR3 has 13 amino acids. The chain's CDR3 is CASSDGGYNEQFF. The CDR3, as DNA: TGTGCCAGCAGTGACGGGGGGTACAATGAGCAGTTCTTC.

CDR3 protein: CASITTGTSSEAFF. The DNA of the CDR3 is TGTGCCAGCATTACGACAGGAACCTCCTCTGAAGCTTTCTTT. The chain has TRBV2 and TRBJ1-1; D perhaps matches TRBD1 (6 bases). V shed 7 bases and J shed 6 bases, with 18 bases lying between them. The CDR3 loop spans 14 amino acids. Germline loops: CDR1 SNHLY, CDR2 FYNNEI.

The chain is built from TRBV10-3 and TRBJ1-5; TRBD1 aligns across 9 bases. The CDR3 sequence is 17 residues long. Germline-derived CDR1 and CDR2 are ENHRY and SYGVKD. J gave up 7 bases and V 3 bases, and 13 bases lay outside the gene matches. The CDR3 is CAISEGNRGRVVQPQHF. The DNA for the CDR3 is TGTGCCATCAGTGAAGGGAACAGGGGGCGTGTTGTGCAGCCCCAGCATTTT.

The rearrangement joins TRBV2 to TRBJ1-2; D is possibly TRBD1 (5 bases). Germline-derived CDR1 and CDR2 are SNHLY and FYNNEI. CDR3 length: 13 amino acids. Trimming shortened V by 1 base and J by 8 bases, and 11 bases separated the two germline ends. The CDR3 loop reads CASSEGQGRGYTF. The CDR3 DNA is TGTGCCAGCAGTGAAGGCCAGGGCAGAGGCTACACCTTC.

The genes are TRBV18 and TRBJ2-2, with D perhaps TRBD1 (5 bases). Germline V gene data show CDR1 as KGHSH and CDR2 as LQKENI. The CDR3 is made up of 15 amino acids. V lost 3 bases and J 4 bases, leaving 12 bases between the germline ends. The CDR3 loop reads CASSPPGLGTGELFF. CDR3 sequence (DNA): TGTGCCAGCTCACCCCCAGGGCTGGGCACCGGGGAGCTGTTTTTT. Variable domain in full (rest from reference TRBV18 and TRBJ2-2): NAGVMQNPRHLVRRRGQEARLRCSPMKGHSHVYWYRQLPEEGLKFMVYLQKENIIDESGMPKERFSAEFPKEGPSILRIQQVVRGDSAAYFCASSPPGLGTGELFFGEGSRLTVL.